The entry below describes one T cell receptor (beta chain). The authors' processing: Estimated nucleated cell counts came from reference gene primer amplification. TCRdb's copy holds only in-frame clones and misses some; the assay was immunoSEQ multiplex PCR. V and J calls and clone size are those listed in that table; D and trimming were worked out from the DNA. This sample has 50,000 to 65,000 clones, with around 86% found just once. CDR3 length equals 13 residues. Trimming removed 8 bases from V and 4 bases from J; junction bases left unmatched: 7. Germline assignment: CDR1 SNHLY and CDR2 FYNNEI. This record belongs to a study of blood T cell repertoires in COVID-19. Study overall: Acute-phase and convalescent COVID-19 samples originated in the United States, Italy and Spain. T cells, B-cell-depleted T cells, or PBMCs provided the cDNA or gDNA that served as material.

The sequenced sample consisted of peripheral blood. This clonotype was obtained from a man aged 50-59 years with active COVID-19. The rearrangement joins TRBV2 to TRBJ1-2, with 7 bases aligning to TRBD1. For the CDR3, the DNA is TGTGCCAGCGCGACAGGGAACTTCTATGGCTACACCTTC. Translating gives CASATGNFYGYTF.